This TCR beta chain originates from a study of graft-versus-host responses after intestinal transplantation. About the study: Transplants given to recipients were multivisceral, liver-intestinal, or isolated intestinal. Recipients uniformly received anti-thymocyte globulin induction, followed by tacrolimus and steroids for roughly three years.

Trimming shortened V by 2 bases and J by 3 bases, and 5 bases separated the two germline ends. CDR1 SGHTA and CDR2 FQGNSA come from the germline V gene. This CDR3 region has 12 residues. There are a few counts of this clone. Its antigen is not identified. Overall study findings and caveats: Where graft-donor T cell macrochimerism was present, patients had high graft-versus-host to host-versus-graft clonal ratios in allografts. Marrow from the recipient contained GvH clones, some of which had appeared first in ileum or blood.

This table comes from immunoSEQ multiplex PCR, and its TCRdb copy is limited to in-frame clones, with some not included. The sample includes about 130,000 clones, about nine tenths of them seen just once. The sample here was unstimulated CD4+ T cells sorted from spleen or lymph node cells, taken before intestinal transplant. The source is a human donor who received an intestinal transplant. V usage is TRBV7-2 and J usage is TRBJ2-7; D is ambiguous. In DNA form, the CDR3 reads TGTGCCAGCAGCTTACTGGGCTACGAGCAGTACTTC. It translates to CASSLLGYEQYF.